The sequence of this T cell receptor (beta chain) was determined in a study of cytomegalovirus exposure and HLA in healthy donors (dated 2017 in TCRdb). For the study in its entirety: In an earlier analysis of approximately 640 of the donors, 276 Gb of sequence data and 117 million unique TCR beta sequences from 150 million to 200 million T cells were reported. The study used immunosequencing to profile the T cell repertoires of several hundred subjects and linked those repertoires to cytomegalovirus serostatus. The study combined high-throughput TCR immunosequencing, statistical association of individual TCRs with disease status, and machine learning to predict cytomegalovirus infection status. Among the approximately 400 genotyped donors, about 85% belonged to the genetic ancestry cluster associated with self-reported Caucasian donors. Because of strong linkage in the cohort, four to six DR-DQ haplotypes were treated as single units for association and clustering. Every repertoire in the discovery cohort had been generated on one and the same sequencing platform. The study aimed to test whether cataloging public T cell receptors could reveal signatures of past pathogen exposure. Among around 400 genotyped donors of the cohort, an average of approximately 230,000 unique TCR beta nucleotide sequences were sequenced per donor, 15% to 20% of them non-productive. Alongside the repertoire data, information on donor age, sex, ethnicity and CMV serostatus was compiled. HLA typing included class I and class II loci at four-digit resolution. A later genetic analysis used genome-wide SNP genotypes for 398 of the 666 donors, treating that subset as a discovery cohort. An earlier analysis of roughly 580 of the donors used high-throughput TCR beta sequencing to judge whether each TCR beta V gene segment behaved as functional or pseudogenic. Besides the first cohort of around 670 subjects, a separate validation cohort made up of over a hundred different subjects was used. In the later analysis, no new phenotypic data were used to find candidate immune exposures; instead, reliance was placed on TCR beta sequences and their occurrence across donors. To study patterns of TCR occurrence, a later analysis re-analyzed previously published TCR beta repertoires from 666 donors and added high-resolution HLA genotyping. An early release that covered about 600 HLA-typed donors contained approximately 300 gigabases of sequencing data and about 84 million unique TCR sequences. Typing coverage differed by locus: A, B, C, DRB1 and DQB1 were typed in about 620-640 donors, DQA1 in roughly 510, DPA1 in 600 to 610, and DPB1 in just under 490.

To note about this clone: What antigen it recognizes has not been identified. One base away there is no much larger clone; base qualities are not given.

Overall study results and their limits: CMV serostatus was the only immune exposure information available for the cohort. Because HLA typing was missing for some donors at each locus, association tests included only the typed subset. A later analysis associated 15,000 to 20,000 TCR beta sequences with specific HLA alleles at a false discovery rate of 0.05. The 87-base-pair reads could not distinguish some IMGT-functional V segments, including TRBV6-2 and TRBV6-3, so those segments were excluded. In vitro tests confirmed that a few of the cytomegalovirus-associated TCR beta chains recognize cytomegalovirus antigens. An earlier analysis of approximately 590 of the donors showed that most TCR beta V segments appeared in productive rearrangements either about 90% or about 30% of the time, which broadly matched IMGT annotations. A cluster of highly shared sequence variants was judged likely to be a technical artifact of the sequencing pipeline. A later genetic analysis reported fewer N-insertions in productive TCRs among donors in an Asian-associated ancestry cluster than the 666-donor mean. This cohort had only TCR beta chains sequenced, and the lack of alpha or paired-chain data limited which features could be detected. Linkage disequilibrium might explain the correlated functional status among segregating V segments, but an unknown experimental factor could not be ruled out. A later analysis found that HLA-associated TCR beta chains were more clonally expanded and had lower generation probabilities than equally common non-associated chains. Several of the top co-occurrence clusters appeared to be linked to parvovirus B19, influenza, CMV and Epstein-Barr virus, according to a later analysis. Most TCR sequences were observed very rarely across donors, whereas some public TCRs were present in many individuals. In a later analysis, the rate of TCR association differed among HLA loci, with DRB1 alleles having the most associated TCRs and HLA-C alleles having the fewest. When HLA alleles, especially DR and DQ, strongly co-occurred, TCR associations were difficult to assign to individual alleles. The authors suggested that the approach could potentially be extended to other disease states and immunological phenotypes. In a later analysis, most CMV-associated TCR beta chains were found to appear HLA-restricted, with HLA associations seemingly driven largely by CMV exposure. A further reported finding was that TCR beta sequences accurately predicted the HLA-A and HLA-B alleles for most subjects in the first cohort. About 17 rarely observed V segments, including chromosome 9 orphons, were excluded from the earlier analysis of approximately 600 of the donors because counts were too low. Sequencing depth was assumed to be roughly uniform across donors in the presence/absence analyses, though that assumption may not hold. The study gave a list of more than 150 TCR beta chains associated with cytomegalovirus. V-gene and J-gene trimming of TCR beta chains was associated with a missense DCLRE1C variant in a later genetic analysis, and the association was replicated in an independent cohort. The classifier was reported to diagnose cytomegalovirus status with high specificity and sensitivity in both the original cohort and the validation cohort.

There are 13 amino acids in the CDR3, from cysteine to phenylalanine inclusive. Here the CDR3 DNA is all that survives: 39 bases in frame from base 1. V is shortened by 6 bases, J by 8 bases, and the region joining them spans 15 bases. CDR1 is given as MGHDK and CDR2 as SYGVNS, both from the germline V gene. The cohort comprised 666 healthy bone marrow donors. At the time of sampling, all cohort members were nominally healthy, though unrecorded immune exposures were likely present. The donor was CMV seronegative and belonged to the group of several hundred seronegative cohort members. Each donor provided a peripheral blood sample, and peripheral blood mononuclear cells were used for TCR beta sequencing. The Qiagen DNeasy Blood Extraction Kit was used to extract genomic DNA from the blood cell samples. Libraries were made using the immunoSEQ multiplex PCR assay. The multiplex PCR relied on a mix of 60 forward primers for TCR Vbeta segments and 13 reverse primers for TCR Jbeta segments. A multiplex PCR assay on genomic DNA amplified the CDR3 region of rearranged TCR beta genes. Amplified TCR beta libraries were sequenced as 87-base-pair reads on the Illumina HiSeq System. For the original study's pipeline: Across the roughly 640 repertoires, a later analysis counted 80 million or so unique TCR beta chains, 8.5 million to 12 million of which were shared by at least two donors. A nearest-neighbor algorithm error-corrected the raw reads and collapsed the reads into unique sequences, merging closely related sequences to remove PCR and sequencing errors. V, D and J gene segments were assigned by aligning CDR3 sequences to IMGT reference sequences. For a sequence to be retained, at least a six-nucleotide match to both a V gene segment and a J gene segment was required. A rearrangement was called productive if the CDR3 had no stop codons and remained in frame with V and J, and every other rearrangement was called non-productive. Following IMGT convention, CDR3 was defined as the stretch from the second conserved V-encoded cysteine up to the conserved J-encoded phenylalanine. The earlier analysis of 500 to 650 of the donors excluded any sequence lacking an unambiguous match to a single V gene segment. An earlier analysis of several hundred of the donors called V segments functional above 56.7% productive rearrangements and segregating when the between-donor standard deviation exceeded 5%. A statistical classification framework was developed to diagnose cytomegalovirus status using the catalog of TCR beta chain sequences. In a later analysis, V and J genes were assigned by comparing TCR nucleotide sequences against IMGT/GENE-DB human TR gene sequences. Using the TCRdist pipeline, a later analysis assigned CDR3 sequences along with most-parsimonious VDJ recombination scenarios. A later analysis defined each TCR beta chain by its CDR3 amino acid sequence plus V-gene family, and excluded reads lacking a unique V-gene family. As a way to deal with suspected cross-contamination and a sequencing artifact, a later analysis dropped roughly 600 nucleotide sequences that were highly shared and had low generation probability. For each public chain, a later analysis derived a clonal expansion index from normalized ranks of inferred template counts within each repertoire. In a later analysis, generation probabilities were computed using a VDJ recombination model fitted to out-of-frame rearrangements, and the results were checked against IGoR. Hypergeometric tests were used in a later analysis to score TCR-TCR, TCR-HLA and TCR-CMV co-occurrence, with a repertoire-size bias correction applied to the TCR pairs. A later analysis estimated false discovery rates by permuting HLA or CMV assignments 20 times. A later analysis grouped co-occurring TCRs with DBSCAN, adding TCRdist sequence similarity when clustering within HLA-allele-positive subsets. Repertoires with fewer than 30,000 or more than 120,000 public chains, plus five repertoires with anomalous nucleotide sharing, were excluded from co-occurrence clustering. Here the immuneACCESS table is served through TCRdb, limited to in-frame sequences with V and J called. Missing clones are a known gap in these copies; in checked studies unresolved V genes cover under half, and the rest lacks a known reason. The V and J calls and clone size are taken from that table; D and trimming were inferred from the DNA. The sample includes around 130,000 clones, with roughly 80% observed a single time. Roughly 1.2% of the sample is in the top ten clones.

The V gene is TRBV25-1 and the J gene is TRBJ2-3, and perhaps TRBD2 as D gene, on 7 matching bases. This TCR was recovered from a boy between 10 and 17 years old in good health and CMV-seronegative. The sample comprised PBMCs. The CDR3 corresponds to CASSQGGARTQYF. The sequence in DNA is TGTGCCAGCAGCCAAGGGGGGGCACGTACGCAGTATTTT.